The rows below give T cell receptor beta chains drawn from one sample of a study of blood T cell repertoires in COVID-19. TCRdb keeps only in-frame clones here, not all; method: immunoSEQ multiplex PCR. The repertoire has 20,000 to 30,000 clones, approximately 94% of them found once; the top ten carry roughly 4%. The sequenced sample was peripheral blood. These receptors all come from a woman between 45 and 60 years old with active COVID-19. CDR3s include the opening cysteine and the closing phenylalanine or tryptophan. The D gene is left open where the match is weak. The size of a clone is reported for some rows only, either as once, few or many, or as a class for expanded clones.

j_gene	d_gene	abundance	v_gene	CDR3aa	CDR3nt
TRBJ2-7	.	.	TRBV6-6	CASSYSGLPPYEQYF	TGTGCCAGCAGTTACTCGGGACTTCCCCCCTACGAGCAGTACTTC
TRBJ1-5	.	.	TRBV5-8	CASSYREGQPQHF	TGTGCCAGCAGTTACAGGGAGGGCCAGCCCCAGCATTTT
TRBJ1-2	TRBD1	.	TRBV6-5	CASSSAGGYGYTF	TGTGCCAGCAGTTCTGCAGGGGGCTATGGCTACACCTTC
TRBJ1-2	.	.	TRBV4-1	CASSQAKSGGYTF	TGCGCCAGCAGCCAAGCTAAGTCAGGGGGCTACACCTTC
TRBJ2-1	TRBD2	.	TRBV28	CASQYRGGSLYNEQFF	TGTGCCAGCCAATATCGGGGCGGGAGTCTCTACAATGAGCAGTTCTTC
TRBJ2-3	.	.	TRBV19	CASKEVGARSTDTQYF	TGTGCCAGTAAGGAAGTCGGTGCTAGAAGTACAGATACGCAGTATTTT
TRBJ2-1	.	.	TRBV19	CASSITVGEGAYNEQFF	TGTGCCAGTAGTATAACCGTCGGGGAGGGGGCCTACAATGAGCAGTTCTTC
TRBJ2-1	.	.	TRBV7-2	CASSFRQGSYNEQFF	TGTGCCAGCAGCTTCCGGCAGGGATCCTACAATGAGCAGTTCTTC
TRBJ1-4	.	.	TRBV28	CASRRGGLNEKLFF	TGTGCCAGCCGACGGGGGGGCCTCAATGAAAAACTGTTTTTT
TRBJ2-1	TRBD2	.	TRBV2	CDSRGVPGLGANEQFF	TGTGACAGCAGGGGAGTACCGGGACTAGGAGCGAATGAGCAGTTCTTC
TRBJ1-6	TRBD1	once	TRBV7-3	CASRRGQDNSPLHF	TGTGCCAGCAGGAGGGGACAGGACAATTCACCCCTCCACTTT
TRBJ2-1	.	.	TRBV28	CASSSNNEQFF	TGTGCCAGCAGTAGCAACAATGAGCAGTTCTTC
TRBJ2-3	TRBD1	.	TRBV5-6	CASSLTGQGARDTQYF	TGTGCCAGCAGCTTAACGGGACAGGGGGCCAGAGATACGCAGTATTTT
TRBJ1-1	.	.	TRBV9	CASSSGQLNTEAFF	TGTGCCAGCAGCTCAGGACAGCTGAACACTGAAGCTTTCTTT
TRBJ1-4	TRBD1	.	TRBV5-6	CASSSTLRGLNEKLFF	TGTGCCAGCAGTTCGACCCTTAGGGGGCTTAATGAAAAACTGTTTTTT
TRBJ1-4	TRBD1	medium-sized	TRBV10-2	CASSDWQGAVKLFF	TGCGCCAGCAGTGATTGGCAGGGGGCTGTTAAACTGTTTTTT
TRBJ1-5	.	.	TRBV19	CASSSPPHRDNQPQHF	TGTGCCAGTAGCTCCCCTCCCCACAGGGACAATCAGCCCCAGCATTTT
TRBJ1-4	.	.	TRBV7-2	CASSLVAVFNEKLFF	TGTGCCAGCAGCTTAGTTGCGGTCTTTAATGAAAAACTGTTTTTT
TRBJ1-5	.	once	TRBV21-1	CASSITAWDQPQHF	TGTGCCAGCAGCATAACAGCTTGGGATCAGCCCCAGCATTTT
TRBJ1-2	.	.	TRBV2	CASSVRRRDGYTF	TGTGCCAGCAGTGTGAGGAGGAGGGATGGCTACACCTTC
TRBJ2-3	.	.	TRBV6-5	CASTPQGITQYF	TGTGCCAGCACCCCCCAGGGGATTACGCAGTATTTT
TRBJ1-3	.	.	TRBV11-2	CASSLAVSGNTIYF	TGTGCCAGCAGCTTAGCCGTCTCTGGAAACACCATATATTTT
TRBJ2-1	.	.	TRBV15	CATSRGPSSYNEQFF	TGTGCCACCAGCAGGGGGCCCAGCTCCTACAATGAGCAGTTCTTC
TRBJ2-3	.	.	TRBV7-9	CASSPATGANTDTQYF	TGTGCCAGCAGCCCCGCTACGGGAGCAAACACAGATACGCAGTATTTT
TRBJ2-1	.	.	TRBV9	CASSPTRQYNEQFF	TGTGCCAGCAGCCCGACGCGACAATACAATGAGCAGTTCTTC
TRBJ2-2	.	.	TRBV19	CASERGSGELFF	TGTGCCAGTGAAAGGGGGTCCGGGGAGCTGTTTTTT
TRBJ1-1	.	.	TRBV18	CASSATSNTEAFF	TGTGCCAGTTCAGCGACATCCAACACTGAAGCTTTCTTT
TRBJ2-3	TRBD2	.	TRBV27	CASSWTSVTDTQYF	TGTGCCAGCAGTTGGACTAGCGTCACAGATACGCAGTATTTT
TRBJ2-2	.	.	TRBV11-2	CASSHRPSGTGELFF	TGTGCCAGCAGCCACCGGCCTTCGGGCACCGGGGAGCTGTTTTTT
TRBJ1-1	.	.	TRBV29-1	CSVQGLGTEAFF	TGCAGCGTGCAGGGTTTAGGCACTGAAGCTTTCTTT
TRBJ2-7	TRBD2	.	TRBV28	CASSLRTSGRYEQYF	TGTGCCAGCAGCCTGAGGACTAGCGGGAGGTACGAGCAGTACTTC
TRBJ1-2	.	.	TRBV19	CASSYGTSGYYGYTF	TGTGCCAGTAGCTATGGGACAAGCGGATACTATGGCTACACCTTC
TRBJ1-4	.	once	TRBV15	CATSPGHAGEKLFF	TGTGCCACCAGCCCGGGTCACGCCGGAGAAAAACTGTTTTTT
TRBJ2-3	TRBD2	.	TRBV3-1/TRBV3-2	CASSSRLAGGPVDTQYF	TGTGCCAGCAGCTCCCGACTAGCGGGGGGGCCAGTAGATACGCAGTATTTT
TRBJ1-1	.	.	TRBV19	CASRQGPTNTEAFF	TGTGCCAGTAGGCAGGGGCCGACGAACACTGAAGCTTTCTTT
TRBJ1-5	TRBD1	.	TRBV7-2	CASSRDRGFQPQHF	TGTGCCAGCAGCCGGGACAGGGGTTTCCAGCCCCAGCATTTT
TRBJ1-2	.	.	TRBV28	CAYRDKNYGYTF	TGTGCCTACCGGGACAAGAACTATGGCTACACCTTC
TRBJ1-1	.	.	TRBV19	CASGSGGVNTEAFF	TGTGCCAGTGGGTCGGGCGGGGTGAACACTGAAGCTTTCTTT
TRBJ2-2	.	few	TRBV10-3	CATRGNTGELFF	TGTGCCACACGGGGGAACACCGGGGAGCTGTTTTTT
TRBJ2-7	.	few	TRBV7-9	CASSLGYMNKQYF	TGTGCCAGCAGCTTAGGGTACATGAACAAGCAGTACTTC
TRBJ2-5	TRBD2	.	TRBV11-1	CASSFLAGGPGETQYF	TGTGCCAGCAGCTTCTTAGCGGGAGGGCCAGGAGAGACCCAGTACTTC
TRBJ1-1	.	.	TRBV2	CASGVNTEAFF	TGTGCCAGCGGAGTGAACACTGAAGCTTTCTTT
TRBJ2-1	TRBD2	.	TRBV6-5	CASSSPSGAEQFF	TGTGCCAGCAGTTCTCCTAGCGGGGCTGAGCAGTTCTTC
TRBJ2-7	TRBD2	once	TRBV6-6	CASSRTSGSHNSYEQYF	TGTGCCAGCAGTCGGACTAGCGGGAGTCATAACTCCTACGAGCAGTACTTC
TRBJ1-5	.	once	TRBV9	CASSPGVVDSNQPQHF	TGTGCCAGCAGCCCGGGAGTGGTTGATAGCAATCAGCCCCAGCATTTT